This record concerns one TCR beta chain sequence. Its antigen is still unknown. This entry belongs to a study of T cell clonotyping in hematopoietic cell transplantation. Study-wide results and limits: Broader posttransplant TCR repertoire diversity was predicted by graft donor and pretransplant recipient Inverse Simpson Index values. After transplant, recipient diversity fell while pathologically expanded clonotypes grew through day 180. Few recipient clonotypes overlapped donors; over 97% were de novo at given depth. Cells were unsorted, so CD4 and CD8 contributions were not separated.

Germline CDR1 and CDR2: KGHSY and FQNENV. V shed 4 bases, J shed 2 bases, and the junction held 5 bases outside the gene matches. The CDR3 extends over 15 amino acids. Some clones are missing from TCRdb's copy, which holds only in-frame ones; the method was immunoSEQ multiplex PCR. The table lists about 6,800 clones, nearly 99% of them singletons, with approximately 0.64% in the top ten. The sample was PBMCs, taken 30 days after allogeneic stem cell transplant. V usage is TRBV16 and J usage is TRBJ1-5; 7 bases fit TRBD1. This sequence originates from a male patient aged 55 to 69 who had an allogeneic stem cell transplant from a related donor, so the T cells may come from the graft donor. Some clones in this sample may be carry-over from other donors' samples. CDR3 loop: CASSRRGSGNQPQHF. The DNA of the CDR3 is TGTGCCAGCAGCCGCAGGGGGAGTGGCAATCAGCCCCAGCATTTT. The entire variable domain, with the rest obtained from reference TRBV16 and TRBJ1-5, is as follows: GEEVAQTPKHLVRGEGQKAKLYCAPIKGHSYVFWYQQVLKNEFKFLISFQNENVFDETGMPKERFSAKCLPNSPCSLEIQATKLEDSAVYFCASSRRGSGNQPQHFGDGTRLSIL.